This T cell receptor beta chain was captured in a study of T cell changes during pregnancy in multiple sclerosis. This clone was counted a single time. TCRdb keeps only in-frame clones here, not all; method: immunoSEQ multiplex PCR. Of tens of thousands of clones listed, roughly nine tenths are singletons. The sample in question was CD8+ T cells from peripheral blood mononuclear cells, obtained before pregnancy. This receptor was obtained from a female donor with multiple sclerosis, enrolled in a pregnancy study.

CDR3 loop: CASSIVAGALTDTQYF. The CDR3 coding sequence is TGTGCCAGTAGTATTGTGGCGGGGGCGCTCACAGATACGCAGTATTTT. The chain links TRBV19 to TRBJ2-3, with D tentatively TRBD2 (7 bases). The CDR3 is 16 residues long. V was clipped by 3 bases and J by 2 bases, with 15 bases between them. Germline-derived CDR1 and CDR2 are LNHDA and SQIVND (reference sequence). Together with reference TRBV19 and TRBJ2-3, the CDR3 gives the full variable domain: DGGITQSPKYLFRKEGQNVTLSCEQNLNHDAMYWYRQDPGQGLRLIYYSQIVNDFQKGDIAEGYSVSREKKESFPLTVTSAQKNPTAFYLCASSIVAGALTDTQYFGPGTRLTVL.